This T cell receptor (beta chain) was sequenced in a study of cytomegalovirus exposure and HLA in healthy donors (dated by TCRdb to the late 2010s). About the full investigation: According to an earlier analysis of several hundred of the donors, 150 million to 200 million T cells yielded roughly 110 million unique TCR beta sequences and more than 250 Gb of sequence data. An early release covering 500 to 750 HLA-typed donors comprised about 300 gigabases of sequencing data and 65 million to 100 million unique TCR sequences. Among the roughly 430 genotyped donors, approximately 76% belonged to the genetic ancestry cluster associated with self-reported Caucasian donors. The study was designed to test whether signatures of past pathogen exposure could be identified by cataloging public T cell receptors. The study used immunosequencing to profile the T cell repertoires of around 600 subjects and linked those repertoires to cytomegalovirus serostatus. Along with the roughly 670-subject first cohort, a separate validation cohort of more than 90 different subjects was used. High-throughput TCR immunosequencing, statistical association of individual TCRs with disease status, and machine learning were combined to predict cytomegalovirus infection status. In a later analysis, previously published TCR beta repertoires from several hundred donors were re-analyzed and high-resolution HLA genotyping was added so that TCR occurrence patterns could be studied. The later analysis used no new phenotypic data to find candidate immune exposures, relying instead on TCR beta sequences and their occurrence across donors. To decide whether each TCR beta V gene segment behaved as functional or pseudogenic, an earlier analysis of some 600 of the donors relied on high-throughput TCR beta sequencing. Donor age, sex, ethnicity and CMV serostatus were collected together with the repertoire data. Genome-wide SNP genotypes for about 60% of the 666 donors were used in a later genetic analysis, which treated that subset as a discovery cohort. Every repertoire in the discovery cohort had been generated on one and the same sequencing platform. HLA typing covered class I and class II loci at four-digit resolution. The number of typed donors differed by locus: roughly 629-640 for A, B, C, DRB1 and DQB1; 522 for DQA1; fewer than 610 for DPA1; and roughly 470 for DPB1. Because of strong linkage in the cohort, five DR-DQ haplotypes were treated as single units for association and clustering. On average, around 240,000 unique TCR beta nucleotide sequences were sequenced per donor among some 420 genotyped donors of the cohort, with roughly 18% of those sequences being non-productive.

Note on this clone: No cognate antigen has been identified for it. Base qualities are missing; no much larger clone stands one base away.

The research as a whole found: The study gave a list of under 200 TCR beta chains associated with cytomegalovirus. A later analysis found that HLA-associated TCR beta chains were more clonally expanded and had lower generation probabilities than equally common non-associated chains. In vitro tests confirmed that a few of the cytomegalovirus-associated TCR beta chains recognize cytomegalovirus antigens. According to a later analysis, TCR association rates differed among HLA loci, with DRB1 alleles showing the most associated TCRs and HLA-C alleles showing the fewest. For the cohort, immune exposure information was limited to CMV serostatus. A later analysis found that most CMV-associated TCR beta chains appeared HLA-restricted, with HLA associations seemingly driven largely by CMV exposure. In a later genetic analysis, fewer N-insertions in productive TCRs were reported among donors in an Asian-associated ancestry cluster than the roughly 700-donor mean. Roughly uniform sequencing depth across donors was assumed in presence/absence analyses, although this assumption may not hold. A further reported finding was that TCR beta sequences accurately predicted the HLA-A and HLA-B alleles for most subjects in the first cohort. Some IMGT-functional V segments, including TRBV6-2 and TRBV6-3, could not be distinguished by the 87-base-pair reads and were therefore excluded. Assigning TCR associations to individual alleles was difficult when HLA alleles, especially DR and DQ, strongly co-occurred. According to a later analysis, parvovirus B19, influenza, CMV and Epstein-Barr virus appeared linked to several top co-occurrence clusters. Only TCR beta chains were sequenced in this cohort, and the absence of alpha or paired-chain data limited detectable features. Correlated functional status among segregating V segments might reflect linkage disequilibrium, but an unknown experimental factor could not be ruled out. Cytomegalovirus status was reported to be diagnosed by the classifier with high specificity and sensitivity in both the original and validation cohorts. A group of highly shared sequence variants was considered likely to be a technical artifact of the sequencing pipeline. It was suggested by the authors that the approach could potentially be generalized to other disease states and immunological phenotypes. An earlier analysis of around 540 of the donors showed that most TCR beta V segments appeared in productive rearrangements either about 87% or about 30% of the time, which broadly matched IMGT annotations. At a false discovery rate of 0.05, a later analysis linked 16,951 TCR beta sequences to specific HLA alleles. V-gene and J-gene trimming of TCR beta chains was associated with a missense DCLRE1C variant in a later genetic analysis, and the association was replicated in an independent cohort. Some 16 rarely observed V segments, including chromosome 9 orphons, were excluded from the earlier analysis of 550 to 700 of the donors because counts were too low. Because HLA typing was missing for some donors at each locus, association tests included only the typed subset. Most TCR sequences were seen in very few donors, while some public TCRs were found in many individuals.

CDR1 and CDR2 are drawn from the germline V gene: KGHSH, LQKENI. Here V drops 4 bases and J drops 4 bases, and the junction holds 6 bases not matched to any gene. Measured from the cysteine to the phenylalanine, the CDR3 is 15 residues long. The CDR3 DNA has 45 bases and is translated from base 1. The cohort comprised more than 550 healthy bone marrow donors. At the time of sampling, all cohort members were nominally healthy, though unrecorded immune exposures were likely present. The donor tested CMV seronegative, placing the donor among the 350 to 400 seronegative members of the cohort. Each donor provided a peripheral blood sample, and peripheral blood mononuclear cells were used for TCR beta sequencing. Genomic DNA extraction from the blood cell samples was performed with the Qiagen DNeasy Blood Extraction Kit. The method behind the library was the immunoSEQ multiplex PCR assay. For the multiplex PCR, a mixture combining 60 forward primers for TCR Vbeta segments and 13 reverse primers for TCR Jbeta segments was used. The CDR3 region of rearranged TCR beta genes was amplified from genomic DNA with a multiplex PCR assay. The Illumina HiSeq System was used to sequence the amplified TCR beta libraries as 87-base-pair reads. In the authors' own workflow: A later analysis tallied some 79 million unique TCR beta chains across the approximately 670 repertoires, and about 12 million of those chains were shared by two or more donors. A nearest-neighbor algorithm error-corrected the raw reads and collapsed the reads into unique sequences, merging closely related sequences to remove PCR and sequencing errors. V, D and J gene segments were assigned by aligning CDR3 sequences to IMGT reference sequences. Each retained sequence needed at least a six-nucleotide match to both a V gene segment and a J gene segment. Rearrangements were called productive when the CDR3 lacked stop codons and stayed in frame with V and J; all others were non-productive. Following IMGT convention, CDR3 was defined as the stretch from the second conserved V-encoded cysteine up to the conserved J-encoded phenylalanine. Sequences without an unambiguous match to a single V gene segment were excluded from the earlier analysis of about 630 of the donors. In an earlier analysis of around 590 of the donors, a V segment was called functional when productive rearrangements were above 56.7%, and segregating when the standard deviation between donors exceeded 5%. A statistical classification framework was developed to diagnose cytomegalovirus status using the catalog of TCR beta chain sequences. In a later analysis, TCR nucleotide sequences were compared against IMGT/GENE-DB human TR gene sequences so that V and J genes could be assigned. The TCRdist pipeline was used in a later analysis to assign CDR3 sequences and most-parsimonious VDJ recombination scenarios. In a later analysis, each TCR beta chain was defined by its CDR3 amino acid sequence together with its V-gene family, and reads without a unique V-gene family were excluded. To address suspected cross-contamination and a sequencing artifact, a later analysis removed under 600 highly shared, low-generation-probability nucleotide sequences. A later analysis calculated a clonal expansion index for each public chain from normalized within-repertoire ranks of inferred template counts. In a later analysis, generation probabilities were computed using a VDJ recombination model fitted to out-of-frame rearrangements, and the results were checked against IGoR. Hypergeometric tests were used in a later analysis to score TCR-TCR, TCR-HLA and TCR-CMV co-occurrence, with a repertoire-size bias correction applied to the TCR pairs. In a later analysis, false discovery rates were estimated by permuting HLA or CMV assignments 20 times. In a later analysis, co-occurring TCRs were grouped using DBSCAN, with TCRdist sequence similarity added in when clustering inside HLA-allele-positive subsets. For co-occurrence clustering, repertoires with fewer than 30,000 or more than 120,000 public chains were excluded, along with five repertoires with anomalous nucleotide sharing. The source is immuneACCESS, and TCRdb retained only in-frame sequences with V and J called. Part of the clones is not carried over; for the studies checked, unresolved V genes explain less than half of this, and the remainder is unexplained. The DNA was the basis for D and trimming; V, J and clone size are from that table. Here the sample has about 140,000 clones; about four fifths occur a single time. The ten largest clones take up under 2.5% of the sample.

This receptor was identified in a man younger than 40 in good health and CMV-seronegative. The rearrangement joined TRBV18 to TRBJ2-2, with 7 bases matching TRBD1. The sample taken for sequencing was PBMCs. The nucleotide sequence reads TGTGCCAGCTCACGACAGGGATCGGGCACCGGGGAGCTGTTTTTT. This yields the protein CASSRQGSGTGELFF.